Given below is one T cell receptor (beta chain) in context. These data are taken from a study of T-cell memory formation after mild COVID-19. Trimming removed 1 base at V and 4 bases at J, with 7 bases between. Germline values: CDR1 SGHTA, CDR2 FQGNSA. CDR3 length: 13 residues. MiXCR, applied by TCRdb to the 5' RACE reads, yields one record per CDR3 protein. The table shows 500,000 to 650,000 distinct CDR3 sequences, with about 20% occurring only once. The clonotype originates from an adult woman who had mild COVID-19 (a few samples of this study predate the infection). Cell type and time point are not known. Sequenced: PBMCs or a T cell subset sorted from them (not recorded which). J is TRBJ1-1 and V is TRBV7-2; D is ambiguous. In DNA form, the CDR3 reads TGTGCCAGCAGCTTAGATCTGAGCACTGAAGCTTTCTTT. Translated: CASSLDLSTEAFF.